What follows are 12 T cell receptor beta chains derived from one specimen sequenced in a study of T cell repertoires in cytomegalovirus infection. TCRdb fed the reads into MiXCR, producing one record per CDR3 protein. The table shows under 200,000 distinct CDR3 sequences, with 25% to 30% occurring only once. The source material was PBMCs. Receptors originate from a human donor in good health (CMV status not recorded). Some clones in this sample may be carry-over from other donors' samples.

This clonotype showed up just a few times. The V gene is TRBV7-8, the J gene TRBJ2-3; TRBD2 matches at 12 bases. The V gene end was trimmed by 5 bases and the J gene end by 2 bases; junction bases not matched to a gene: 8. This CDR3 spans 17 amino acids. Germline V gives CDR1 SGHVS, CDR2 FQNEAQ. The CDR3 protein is CASSLRLAGAFTDTQYF. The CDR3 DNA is TGTGCCAGCAGCCTGCGACTAGCGGGGGCCTTCACAGATACGCAGTATTTT.

The CDR3 loop is CASWDRERYEQYF. The CDR3 bases are TGTGCCAGCTGGGACAGGGAAAGATACGAGCAGTACTTC. The chain couples TRBV28 to TRBJ2-7; 9 nucleotides match TRBD1. CDR3 length: 13 amino acids. Germline V gives CDR1 MDHEN, CDR2 SYDVKM. The J segment lost 4 bases and the V segment lost 8 bases, leaving 6 bases of the junction unmatched.

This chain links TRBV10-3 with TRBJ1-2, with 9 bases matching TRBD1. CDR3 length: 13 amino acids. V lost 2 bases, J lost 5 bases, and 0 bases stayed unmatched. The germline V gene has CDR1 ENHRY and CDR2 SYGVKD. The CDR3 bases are TGTGCCATCAGTGAGGACAGGGGGTATGGCTACACCTTC. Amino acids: CAISEDRGYGYTF.

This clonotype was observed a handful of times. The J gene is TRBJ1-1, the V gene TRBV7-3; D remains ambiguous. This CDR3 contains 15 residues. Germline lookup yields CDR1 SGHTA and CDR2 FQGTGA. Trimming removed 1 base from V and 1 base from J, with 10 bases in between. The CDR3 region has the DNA TGTGCCAGCAGCTTAAGTGGGCCCCGGAACACTGAAGCTTTCTTT. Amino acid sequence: CASSLSGPRNTEAFF.

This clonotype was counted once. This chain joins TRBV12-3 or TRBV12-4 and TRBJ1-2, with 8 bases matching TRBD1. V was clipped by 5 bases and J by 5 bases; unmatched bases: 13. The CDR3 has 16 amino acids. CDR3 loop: CASSNLRGTGSYGYTF. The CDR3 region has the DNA TGTGCCAGCAGTAACCTTAGGGGGACAGGCTCGTATGGCTACACCTTC.

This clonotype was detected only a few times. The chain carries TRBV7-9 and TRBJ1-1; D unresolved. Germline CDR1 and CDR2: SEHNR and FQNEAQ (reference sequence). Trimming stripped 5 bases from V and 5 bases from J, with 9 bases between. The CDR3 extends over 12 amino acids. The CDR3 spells CASSPKWTEAFF. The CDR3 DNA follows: TGTGCCAGCAGCCCCAAGTGGACTGAAGCTTTCTTT.

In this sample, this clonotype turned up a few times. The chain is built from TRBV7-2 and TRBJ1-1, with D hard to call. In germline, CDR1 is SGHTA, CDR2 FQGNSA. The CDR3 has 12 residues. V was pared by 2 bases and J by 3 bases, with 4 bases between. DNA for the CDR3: TGTGCCAGCAGCTTACAACACACTGAAGCTTTCTTT. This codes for CASSLQHTEAFF. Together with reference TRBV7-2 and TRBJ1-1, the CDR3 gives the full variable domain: GAGVSQSPSNKVTEKGKDVELRCDPISGHTALYWYRQSLGQGLEFLIYFQGNSAPDKSGLPSDRFSAERTGGSVSTLTIQRTQQEDSAVYLCASSLQHTEAFFGQGTRLTVV.

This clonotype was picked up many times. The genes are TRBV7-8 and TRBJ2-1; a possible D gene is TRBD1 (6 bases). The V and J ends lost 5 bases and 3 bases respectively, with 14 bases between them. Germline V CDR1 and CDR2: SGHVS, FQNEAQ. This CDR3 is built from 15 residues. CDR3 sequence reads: CASSPRDTYYNEQFF. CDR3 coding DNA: TGTGCCAGCAGCCCCCGGGACACCTACTACAATGAGCAGTTCTTC.

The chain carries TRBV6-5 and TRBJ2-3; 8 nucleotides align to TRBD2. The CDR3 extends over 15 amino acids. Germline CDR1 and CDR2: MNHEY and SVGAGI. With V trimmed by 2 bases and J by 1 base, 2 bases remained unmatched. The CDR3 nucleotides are TGTGCCAGCAGTTACGCGGGGGGCGGCACAGATACGCAGTATTTT. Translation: CASSYAGGGTDTQYF.

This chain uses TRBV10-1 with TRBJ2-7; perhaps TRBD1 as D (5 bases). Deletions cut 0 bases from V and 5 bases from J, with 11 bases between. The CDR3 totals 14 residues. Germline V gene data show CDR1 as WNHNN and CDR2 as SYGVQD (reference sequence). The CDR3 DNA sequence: TGCGCCAGCAGTGAGTCCGGCAGGGCCCACGAGCAGTACTTC. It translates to CASSESGRAHEQYF.

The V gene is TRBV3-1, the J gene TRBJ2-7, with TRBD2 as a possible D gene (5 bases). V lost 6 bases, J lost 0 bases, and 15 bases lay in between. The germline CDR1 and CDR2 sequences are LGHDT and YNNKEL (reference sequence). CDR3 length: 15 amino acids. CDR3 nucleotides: TGTGCCAGCAGTCGGAGAGGGCAGAACTCCTACGAGCAGTACTTC. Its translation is CASSRRGQNSYEQYF.

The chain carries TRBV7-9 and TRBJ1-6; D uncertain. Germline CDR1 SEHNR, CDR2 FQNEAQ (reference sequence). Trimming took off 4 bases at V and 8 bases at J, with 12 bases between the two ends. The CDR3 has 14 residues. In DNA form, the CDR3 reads TGTGCCAGCAGCTCCGGCATATCTGATTCACCCCTCCACTTT. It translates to CASSSGISDSPLHF. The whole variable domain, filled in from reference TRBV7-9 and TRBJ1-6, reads DTGVSQNPRHKITKRGQNVTFRCDPISEHNRLYWYRQTLGQGPEFLTYFQNEAQLEKSRLLSDRFSAERPKGSFSTLEIQRTEQGDSAMYLCASSSGISDSPLHFGNGTRLTVT.